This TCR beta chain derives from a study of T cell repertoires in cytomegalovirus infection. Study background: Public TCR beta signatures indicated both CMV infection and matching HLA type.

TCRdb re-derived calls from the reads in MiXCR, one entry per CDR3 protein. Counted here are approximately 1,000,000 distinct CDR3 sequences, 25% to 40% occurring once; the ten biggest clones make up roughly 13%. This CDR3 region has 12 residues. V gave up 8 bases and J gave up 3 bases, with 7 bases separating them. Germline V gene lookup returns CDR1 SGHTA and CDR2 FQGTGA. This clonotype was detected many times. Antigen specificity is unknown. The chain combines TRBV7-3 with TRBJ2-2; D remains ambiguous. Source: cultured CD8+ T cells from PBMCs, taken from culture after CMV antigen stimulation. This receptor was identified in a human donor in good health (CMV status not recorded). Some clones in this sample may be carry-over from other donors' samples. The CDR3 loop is CASPDYTGELFF. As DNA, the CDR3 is TGTGCCAGCCCGGATTACACCGGGGAGCTGTTTTTT.